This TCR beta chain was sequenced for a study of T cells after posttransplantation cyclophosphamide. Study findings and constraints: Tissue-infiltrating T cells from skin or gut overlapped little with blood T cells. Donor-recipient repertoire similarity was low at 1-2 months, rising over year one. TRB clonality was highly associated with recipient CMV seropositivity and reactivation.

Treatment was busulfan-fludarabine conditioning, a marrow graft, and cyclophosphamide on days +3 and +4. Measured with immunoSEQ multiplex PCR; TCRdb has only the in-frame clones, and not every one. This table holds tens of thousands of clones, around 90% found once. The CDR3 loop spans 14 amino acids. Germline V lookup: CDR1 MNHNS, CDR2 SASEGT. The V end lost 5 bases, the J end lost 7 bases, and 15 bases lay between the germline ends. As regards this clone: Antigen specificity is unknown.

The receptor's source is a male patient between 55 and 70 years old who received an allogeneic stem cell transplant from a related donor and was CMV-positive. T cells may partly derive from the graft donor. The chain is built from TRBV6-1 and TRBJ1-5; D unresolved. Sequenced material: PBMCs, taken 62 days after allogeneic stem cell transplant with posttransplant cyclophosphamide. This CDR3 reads CASSPQTAWQPQHF. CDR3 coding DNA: TGTGCCAGCAGTCCCCAAACTGCGTGGCAGCCCCAGCATTTT.